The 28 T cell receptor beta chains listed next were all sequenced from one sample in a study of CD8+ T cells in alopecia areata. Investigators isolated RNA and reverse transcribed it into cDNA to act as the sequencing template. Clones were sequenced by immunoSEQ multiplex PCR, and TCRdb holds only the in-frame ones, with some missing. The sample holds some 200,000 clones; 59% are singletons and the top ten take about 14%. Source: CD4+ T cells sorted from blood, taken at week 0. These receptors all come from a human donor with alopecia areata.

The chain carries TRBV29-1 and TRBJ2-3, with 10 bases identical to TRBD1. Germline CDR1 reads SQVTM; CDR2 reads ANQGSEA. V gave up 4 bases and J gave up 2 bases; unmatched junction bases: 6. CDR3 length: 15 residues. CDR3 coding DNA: TGCAGCGTTGGGGGACAGGGGTGGTTCACAGATACGCAGTATTTT. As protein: CSVGGQGWFTDTQYF.

The CDR3 reads CATSSRYRVGEKLFF. The CDR3 region has the DNA TGTGCCACCAGCAGCAGATACAGGGTTGGTGAAAAACTGTTTTTT. V is TRBV15 and J is TRBJ1-4; D possibly corresponds to TRBD1 (6 bases). The CDR3 extends over 15 amino acids. V was clipped by 3 bases and J by 7 bases, with 15 bases between them. Germline V lookup: CDR1 LNHNV, CDR2 YYDKDF (reference sequence).

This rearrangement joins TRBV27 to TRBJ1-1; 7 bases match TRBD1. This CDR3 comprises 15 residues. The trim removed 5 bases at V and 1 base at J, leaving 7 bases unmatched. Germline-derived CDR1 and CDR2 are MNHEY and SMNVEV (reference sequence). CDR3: CASSPWGQTNTEAFF. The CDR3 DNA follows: TGTGCCAGCAGTCCGTGGGGACAGACGAACACTGAAGCTTTCTTT.

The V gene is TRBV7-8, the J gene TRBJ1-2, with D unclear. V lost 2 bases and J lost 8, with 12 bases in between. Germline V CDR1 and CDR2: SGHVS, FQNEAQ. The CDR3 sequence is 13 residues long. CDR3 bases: TGTGCCAGCAGCTTACCCTTCCAGAGAGGCTACACCTTC. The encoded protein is CASSLPFQRGYTF.

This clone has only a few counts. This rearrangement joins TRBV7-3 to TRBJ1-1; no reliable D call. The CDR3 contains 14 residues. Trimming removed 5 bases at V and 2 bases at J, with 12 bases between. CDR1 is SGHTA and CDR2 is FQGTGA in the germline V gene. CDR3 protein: CASSPGFGNTEAFF. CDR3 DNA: TGTGCCAGCAGCCCGGGGTTTGGTAACACTGAAGCTTTCTTT.

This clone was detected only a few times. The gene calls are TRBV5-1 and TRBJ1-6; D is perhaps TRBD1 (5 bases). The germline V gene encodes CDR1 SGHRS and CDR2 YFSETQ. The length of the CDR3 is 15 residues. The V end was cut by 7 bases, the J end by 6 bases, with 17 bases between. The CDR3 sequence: CASREGALSNSPLHF. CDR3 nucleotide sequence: TGCGCCAGCCGCGAAGGGGCGCTCTCTAATTCACCCCTCCACTTT. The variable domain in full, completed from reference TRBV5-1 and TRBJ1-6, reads KAGVTQTPRYLIKTRGQQVTLSCSPISGHRSVSWYQQTPGQGLQFLFEYFSETQRNKGNFPGRFSGRQFSNSRSEMNVSTLELGDSALYLCASREGALSNSPLHFGNGTRLTVT.

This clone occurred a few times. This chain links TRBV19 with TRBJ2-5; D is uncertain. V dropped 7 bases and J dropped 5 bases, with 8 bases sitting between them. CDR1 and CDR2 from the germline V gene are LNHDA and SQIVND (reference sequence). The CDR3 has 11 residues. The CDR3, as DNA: TGTGCCAGTACTTACGCGGAGACCCAGTACTTC. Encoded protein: CASTYAETQYF. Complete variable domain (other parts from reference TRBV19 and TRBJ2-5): DGGITQSPKYLFRKEGQNVTLSCEQNLNHDAMYWYRQDPGQGLRLIYYSQIVNDFQKGDIAEGYSVSREKKESFPLTVTSAQKNPTAFYLCASTYAETQYFGPGTRLLVL.

DNA of the CDR3: TGTGCCAGCAGCCGGGGTAGCGGGTATGAGCAGTTCTTC. This translates into CASSRGSGYEQFF. The genes are TRBV11-2 and TRBJ2-1; 7 bases agree with TRBD2. The CDR3 is 13 amino acids. In germline, CDR1 is SGHAT, CDR2 FQNNGV. V shed 5 bases, J shed 8 bases, and the junction held 6 bases outside the gene matches.

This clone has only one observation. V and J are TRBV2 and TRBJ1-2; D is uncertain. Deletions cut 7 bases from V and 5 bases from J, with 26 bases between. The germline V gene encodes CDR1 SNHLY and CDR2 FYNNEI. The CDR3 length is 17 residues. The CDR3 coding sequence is TGTGCCAGCACCGGAGGATTTGAGGACCGAGGGAGGTATGGCTACACCTTC. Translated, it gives CASTGGFEDRGRYGYTF.

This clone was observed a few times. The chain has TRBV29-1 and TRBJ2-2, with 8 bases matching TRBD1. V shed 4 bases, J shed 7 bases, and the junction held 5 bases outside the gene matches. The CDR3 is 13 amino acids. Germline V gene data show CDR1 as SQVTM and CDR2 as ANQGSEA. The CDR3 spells CSVADRGVGELFF. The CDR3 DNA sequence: TGCAGCGTTGCAGACAGGGGTGTCGGGGAGCTGTTTTTT.

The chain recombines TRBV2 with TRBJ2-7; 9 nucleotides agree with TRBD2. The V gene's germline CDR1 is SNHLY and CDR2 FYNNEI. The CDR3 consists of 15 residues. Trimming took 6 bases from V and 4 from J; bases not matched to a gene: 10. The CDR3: CASRPNSGGGYEQYF. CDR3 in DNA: TGTGCCAGCAGACCGAATAGCGGGGGTGGGTACGAGCAGTACTTC.

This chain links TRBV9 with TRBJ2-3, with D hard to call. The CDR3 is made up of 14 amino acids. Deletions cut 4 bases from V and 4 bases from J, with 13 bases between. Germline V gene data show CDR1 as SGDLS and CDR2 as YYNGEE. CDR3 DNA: TGTGCCAGCAGCCCCCAGGTCGGCGCAGATACGCAGTATTTT. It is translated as CASSPQVGADTQYF. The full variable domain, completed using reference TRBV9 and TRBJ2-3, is DSGVTQTPKHLITATGQRVTLRCSPRSGDLSVYWYQQSLDQGLQFLIQYYNGEERAKGNILERFSAQQFPDLHSELNLSSLELGDSALYFCASSPQVGADTQYFGPGTRLTVL.

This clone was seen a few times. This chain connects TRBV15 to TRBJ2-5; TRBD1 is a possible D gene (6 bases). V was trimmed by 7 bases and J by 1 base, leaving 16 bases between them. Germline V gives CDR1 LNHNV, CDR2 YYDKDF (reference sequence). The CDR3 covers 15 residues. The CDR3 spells CATNQGLGGQETQYF. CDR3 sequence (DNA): TGTGCCACCAATCAGGGGTTAGGGGGCCAAGAGACCCAGTACTTC.

The CDR3 DNA reads TGTGCCAGCAGTCTCGACAGGGGCCTCGGTGGCTACACCTTC. Encoded protein: CASSLDRGLGGYTF. The chain combines TRBV2 with TRBJ1-2; TRBD1 aligns across 8 bases. Germline assignment: CDR1 SNHLY and CDR2 FYNNEI. J lost 7 bases, V lost 5 bases, and 9 bases had no gene match. This CDR3 has 14 residues.

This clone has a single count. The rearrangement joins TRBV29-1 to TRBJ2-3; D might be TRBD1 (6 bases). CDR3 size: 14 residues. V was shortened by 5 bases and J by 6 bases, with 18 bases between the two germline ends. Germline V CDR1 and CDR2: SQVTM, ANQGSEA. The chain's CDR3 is CSVRLTGTVDTQYF. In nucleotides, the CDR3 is TGCAGCGTTCGACTTACAGGGACCGTGGATACGCAGTATTTT.

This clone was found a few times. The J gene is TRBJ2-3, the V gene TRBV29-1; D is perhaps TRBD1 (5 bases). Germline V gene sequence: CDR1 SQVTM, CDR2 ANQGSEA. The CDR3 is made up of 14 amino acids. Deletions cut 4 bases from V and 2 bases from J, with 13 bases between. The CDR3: CSVGGRAITDTQYF. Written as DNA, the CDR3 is TGCAGCGTTGGCGGCAGGGCGATCACAGATACGCAGTATTTT.

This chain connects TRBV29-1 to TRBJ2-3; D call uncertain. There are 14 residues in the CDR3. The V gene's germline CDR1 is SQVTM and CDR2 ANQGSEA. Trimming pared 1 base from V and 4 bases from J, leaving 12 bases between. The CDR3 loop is CSVEVMAASDTQYF. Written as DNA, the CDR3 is TGCAGCGTTGAAGTAATGGCAGCCTCAGATACGCAGTATTTT.

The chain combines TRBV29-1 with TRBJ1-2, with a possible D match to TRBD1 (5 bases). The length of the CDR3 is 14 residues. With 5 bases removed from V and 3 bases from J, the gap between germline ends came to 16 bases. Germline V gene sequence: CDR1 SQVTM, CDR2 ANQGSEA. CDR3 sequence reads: CSVRSLLRDYGYTF. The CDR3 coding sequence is TGCAGCGTTAGGTCCCTTCTCAGGGACTATGGCTACACCTTC.

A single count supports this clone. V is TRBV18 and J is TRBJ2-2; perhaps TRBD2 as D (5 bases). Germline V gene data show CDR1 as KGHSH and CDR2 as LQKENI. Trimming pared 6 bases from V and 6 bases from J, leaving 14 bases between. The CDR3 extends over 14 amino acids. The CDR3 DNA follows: TGTGCCAGCTCTCCGACACGGGGATCCGGGGAGCTGTTTTTT. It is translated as CASSPTRGSGELFF.

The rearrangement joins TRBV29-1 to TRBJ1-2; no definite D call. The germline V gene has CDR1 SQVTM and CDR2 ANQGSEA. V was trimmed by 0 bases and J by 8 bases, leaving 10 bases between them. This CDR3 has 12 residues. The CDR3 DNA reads TGCAGCGTTGAAGATCTTGTGGGAGGCTACACCTTC. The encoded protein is CSVEDLVGGYTF.

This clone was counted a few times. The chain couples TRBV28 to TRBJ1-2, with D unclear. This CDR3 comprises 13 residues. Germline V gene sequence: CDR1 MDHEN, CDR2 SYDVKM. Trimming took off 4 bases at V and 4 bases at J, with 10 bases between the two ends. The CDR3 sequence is CASSSGSSYGYTF. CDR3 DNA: TGTGCCAGCAGTTCCGGGAGCAGCTATGGCTACACCTTC.

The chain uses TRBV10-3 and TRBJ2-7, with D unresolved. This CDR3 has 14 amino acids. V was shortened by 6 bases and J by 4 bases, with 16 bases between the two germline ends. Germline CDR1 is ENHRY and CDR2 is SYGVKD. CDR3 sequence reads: CAIRPSDAVYEQYF. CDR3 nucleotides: TGTGCCATCAGACCCTCAGATGCGGTTTACGAGCAGTACTTC.

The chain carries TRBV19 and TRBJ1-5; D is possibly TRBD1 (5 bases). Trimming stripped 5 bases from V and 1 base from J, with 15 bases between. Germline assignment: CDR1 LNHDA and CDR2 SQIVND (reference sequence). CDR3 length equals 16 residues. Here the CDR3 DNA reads TGTGCCAGTAGTCTTATACCGACAGCCAGCAATCAGCCCCAGCATTTT. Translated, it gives CASSLIPTASNQPQHF.

The CDR3 nucleotides read TGTGCCTGGACCAGGATGGCCGTCGGGGAGCTGTTTTTT. It encodes CAWTRMAVGELFF. The chain is built from TRBV30 and TRBJ2-2; D not certain. The CDR3 is 13 residues long. The germline gives CDR1 GTSNPN, CDR2 SVGIG (reference sequence). Trimming pared 4 bases from V and 7 bases from J, leaving 13 bases between.

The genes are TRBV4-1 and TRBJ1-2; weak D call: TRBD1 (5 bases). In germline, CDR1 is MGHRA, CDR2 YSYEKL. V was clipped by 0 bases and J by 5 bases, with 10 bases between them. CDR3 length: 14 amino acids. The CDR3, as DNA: TGCGCCAGCAGCCAAGAAGGCAGGGCTTATGGCTACACCTTC. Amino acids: CASSQEGRAYGYTF.

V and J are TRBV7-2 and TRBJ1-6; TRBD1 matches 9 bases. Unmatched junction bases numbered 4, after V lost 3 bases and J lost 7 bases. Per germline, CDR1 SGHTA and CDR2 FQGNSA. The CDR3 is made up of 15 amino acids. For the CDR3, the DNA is TGTGCCAGCAGCTTCCCGACAGGGGGAAATTCACCCCTCCACTTT. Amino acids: CASSFPTGGNSPLHF. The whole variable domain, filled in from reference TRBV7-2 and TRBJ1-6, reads GAGVSQSPSNKVTEKGKDVELRCDPISGHTALYWYRQSLGQGLEFLIYFQGNSAPDKSGLPSDRFSAERTGGSVSTLTIQRTQQEDSAVYLCASSFPTGGNSPLHFGNGTRLTVT.

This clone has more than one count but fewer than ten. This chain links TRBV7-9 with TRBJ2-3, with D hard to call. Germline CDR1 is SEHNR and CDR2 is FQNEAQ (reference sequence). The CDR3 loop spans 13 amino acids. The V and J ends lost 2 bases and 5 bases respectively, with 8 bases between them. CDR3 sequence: CASSLWGIDTQYF. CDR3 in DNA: TGTGCCAGCAGCTTATGGGGAATAGATACGCAGTATTTT.

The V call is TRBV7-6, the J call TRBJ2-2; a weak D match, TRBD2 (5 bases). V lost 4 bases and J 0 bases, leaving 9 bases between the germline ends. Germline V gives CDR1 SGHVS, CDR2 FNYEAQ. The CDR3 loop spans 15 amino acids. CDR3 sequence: CASSWRPSNTGELFF. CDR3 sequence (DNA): TGTGCCAGCAGCTGGAGGCCGTCGAACACCGGGGAGCTGTTTTTT.